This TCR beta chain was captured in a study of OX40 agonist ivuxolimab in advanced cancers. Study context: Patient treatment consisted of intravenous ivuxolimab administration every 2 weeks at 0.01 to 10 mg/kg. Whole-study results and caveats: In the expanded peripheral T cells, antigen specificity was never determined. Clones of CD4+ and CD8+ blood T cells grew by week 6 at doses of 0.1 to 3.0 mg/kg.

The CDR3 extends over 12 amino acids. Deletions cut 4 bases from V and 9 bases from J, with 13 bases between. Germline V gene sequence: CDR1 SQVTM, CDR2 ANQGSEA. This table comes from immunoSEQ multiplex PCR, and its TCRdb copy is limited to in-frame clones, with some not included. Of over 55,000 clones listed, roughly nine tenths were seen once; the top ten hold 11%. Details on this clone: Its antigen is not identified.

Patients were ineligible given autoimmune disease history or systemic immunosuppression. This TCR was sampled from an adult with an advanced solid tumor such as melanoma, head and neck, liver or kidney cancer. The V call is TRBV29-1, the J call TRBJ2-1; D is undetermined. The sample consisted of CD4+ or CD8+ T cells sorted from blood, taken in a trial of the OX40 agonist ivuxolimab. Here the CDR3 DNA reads TGCAGCGTTGGGCCCGTCTTAGGTGAGCAGTTCTTC. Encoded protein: CSVGPVLGEQFF.